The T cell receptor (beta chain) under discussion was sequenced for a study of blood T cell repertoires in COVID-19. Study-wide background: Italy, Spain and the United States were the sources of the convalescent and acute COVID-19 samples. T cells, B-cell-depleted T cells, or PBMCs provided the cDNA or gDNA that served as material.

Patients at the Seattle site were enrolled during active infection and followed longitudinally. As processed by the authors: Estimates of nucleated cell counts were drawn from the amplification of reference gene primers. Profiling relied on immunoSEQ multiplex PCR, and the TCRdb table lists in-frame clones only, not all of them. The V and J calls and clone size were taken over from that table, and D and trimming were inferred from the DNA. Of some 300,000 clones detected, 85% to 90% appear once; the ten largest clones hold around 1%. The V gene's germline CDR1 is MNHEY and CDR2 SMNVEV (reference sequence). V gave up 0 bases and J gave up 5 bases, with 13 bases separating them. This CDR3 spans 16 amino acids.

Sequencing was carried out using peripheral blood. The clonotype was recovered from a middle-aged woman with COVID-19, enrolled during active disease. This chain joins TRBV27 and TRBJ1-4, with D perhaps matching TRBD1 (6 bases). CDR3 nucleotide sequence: TGTGCCAGCAGTTTATCGCGCGGCGGGGGCAATGAAAAACTGTTTTTT. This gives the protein CASSLSRGGGNEKLFF.